The T cell receptor (beta chain) under discussion was sequenced for a study of T cell repertoires in cytomegalovirus infection. Study summary: CMV infection and matching HLA type were both indicated by public TCR beta signatures.

In this sample, this clonotype turned up once. Its antigen is unidentified. Trimming left V 4 bases short and J 4 bases short, with 13 bases between. The CDR3 loop spans 14 amino acids. Per the germline V gene, CDR1 is ENHRY and CDR2 is SYGVKD. TCRdb ran MiXCR on the reads and lists one entry per CDR3 protein. Among about 530,000 distinct CDR3 sequences listed, roughly 29% were seen once. Study-level findings and limits: Carriage of CMV together with the relevant HLA was identifiable through cumulative public TCR beta family frequency.

This TCR was recovered from a human donor in good health (CMV status not recorded). Some clones in this sample may be carry-over from other donors' samples. Sequencing was performed on PBMCs. The rearrangement links TRBV10-3 to TRBJ1-1, with D possibly being TRBD1 (6 bases). Here the CDR3 reads CAISGTGWSTEAFF. The CDR3 nucleotides read TGTGCCATCAGTGGTACAGGGTGGAGCACTGAAGCTTTCTTT.